Sequencing of this T cell receptor beta chain was carried out in a study of control samples from healthy donors and cancer patients. Using immunoSEQ multiplex PCR, the repertoire was profiled, and TCRdb retains in-frame clones only, with some absent. Counted here are roughly 70,000 clones, approximately 80% occurring once; the ten biggest clones make up under 30%. The CDR3 is made up of 15 amino acids. V was pared by 6 bases and J by 0 bases, with 7 bases of the junction left unmatched. The germline gives CDR1 ENHRY, CDR2 SYGVKD. The material sequenced was blood. The chain has TRBV10-3 and TRBJ1-2; TRBD1 matches 7 bases. The receptor's source is a man in his fifties or sixties in good health. In nucleotides, the CDR3 is TGTGCCATCAGCCGCCCCGGACAGGCTAACTATGGCTACACCTTC. Protein sequence: CAISRPGQANYGYTF.